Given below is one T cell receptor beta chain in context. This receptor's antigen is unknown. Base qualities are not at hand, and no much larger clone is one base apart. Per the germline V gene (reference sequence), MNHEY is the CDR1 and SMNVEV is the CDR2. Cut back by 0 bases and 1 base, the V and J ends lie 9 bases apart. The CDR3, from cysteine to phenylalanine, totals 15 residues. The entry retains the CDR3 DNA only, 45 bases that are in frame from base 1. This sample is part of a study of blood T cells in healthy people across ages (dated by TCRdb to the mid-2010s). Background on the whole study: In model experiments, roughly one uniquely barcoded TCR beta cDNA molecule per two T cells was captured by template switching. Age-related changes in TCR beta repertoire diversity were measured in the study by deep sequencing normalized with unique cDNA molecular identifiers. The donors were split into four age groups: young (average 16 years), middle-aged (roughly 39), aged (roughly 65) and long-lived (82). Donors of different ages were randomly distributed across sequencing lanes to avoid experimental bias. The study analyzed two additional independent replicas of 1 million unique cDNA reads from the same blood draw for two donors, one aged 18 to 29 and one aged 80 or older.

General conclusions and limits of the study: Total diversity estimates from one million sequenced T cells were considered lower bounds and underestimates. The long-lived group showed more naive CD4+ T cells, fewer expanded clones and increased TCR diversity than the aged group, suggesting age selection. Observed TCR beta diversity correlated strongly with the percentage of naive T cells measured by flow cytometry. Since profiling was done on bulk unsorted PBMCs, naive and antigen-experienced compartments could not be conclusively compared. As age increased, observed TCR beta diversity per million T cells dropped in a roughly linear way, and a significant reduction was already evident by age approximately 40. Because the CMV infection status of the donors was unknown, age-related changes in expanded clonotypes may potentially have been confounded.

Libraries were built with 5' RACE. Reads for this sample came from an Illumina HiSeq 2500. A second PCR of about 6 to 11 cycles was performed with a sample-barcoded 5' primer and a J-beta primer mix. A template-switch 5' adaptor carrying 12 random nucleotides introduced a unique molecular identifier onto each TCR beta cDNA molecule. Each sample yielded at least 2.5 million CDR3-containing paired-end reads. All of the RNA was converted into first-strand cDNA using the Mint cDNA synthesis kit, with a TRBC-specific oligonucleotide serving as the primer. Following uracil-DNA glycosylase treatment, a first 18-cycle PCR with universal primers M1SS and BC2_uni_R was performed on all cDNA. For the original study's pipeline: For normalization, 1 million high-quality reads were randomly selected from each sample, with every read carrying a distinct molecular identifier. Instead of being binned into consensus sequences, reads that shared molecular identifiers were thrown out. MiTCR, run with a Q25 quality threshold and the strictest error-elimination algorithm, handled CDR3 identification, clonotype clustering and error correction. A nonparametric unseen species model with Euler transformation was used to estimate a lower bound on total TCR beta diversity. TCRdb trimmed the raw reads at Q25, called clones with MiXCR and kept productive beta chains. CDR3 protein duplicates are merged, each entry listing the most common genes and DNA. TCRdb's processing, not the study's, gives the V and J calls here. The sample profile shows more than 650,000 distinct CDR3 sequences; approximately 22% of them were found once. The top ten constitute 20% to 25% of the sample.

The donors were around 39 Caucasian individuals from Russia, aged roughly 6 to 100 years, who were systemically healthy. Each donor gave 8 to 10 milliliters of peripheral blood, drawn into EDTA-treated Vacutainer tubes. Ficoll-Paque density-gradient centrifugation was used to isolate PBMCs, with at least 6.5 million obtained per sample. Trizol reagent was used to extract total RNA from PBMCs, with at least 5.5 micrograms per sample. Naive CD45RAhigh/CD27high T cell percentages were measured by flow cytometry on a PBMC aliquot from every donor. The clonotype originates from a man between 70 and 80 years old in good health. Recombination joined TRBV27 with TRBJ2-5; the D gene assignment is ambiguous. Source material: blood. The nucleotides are TGTGCCAGCAGTTTATCCTGGGCGGCCCAAGAGACCCAGTACTTC. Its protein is CASSLSWAAQETQYF.